This T cell receptor beta chain was obtained from a study of read filtering for tumor transcriptome and immune sequencing. As for the study in general: Mean patient age was roughly 70 years, range about 45 to 85; 16 to 20 male, more than 11 female. Revised staging placed eight or nine patients in R-ISS I, some 17 in II, more than five in III. Whole-study findings and limits: In IR-seq, single-read clonotypes were roughly 82% of clonotypes but approximately 3.2% of reads.

The germline gives CDR1 GTSNPN, CDR2 SVGIG (reference sequence). The CDR3 spans 13 residues. Turning to this clonotype: Its antigen is as yet unknown. A much larger clone sits a single nucleotide away, making a read error possible.

Molecular barcoded adaptors covering alpha/delta and beta/gamma chains were used on about 390 ng RNA. MiXCR, run by TCRdb on the reads, gives a single entry per CDR3 protein. This sample carries more than 30,000 distinct CDR3 sequences, roughly an eighth of them seen once, and the ten largest clones take 38%. Input material: a population of CD138-negative cells sorted from bone marrow. The gene calls are TRBV30 and TRBJ1-1; a possible D gene is TRBD1 (5 bases). This TCR derives from a donor at least 40 years old with multiple myeloma. Written as DNA, the CDR3 is TGTGCCTGGAGCGGAGGTCGGGGCACTGGAGCTTTCTTT. It codes for CAWSGGRGTGAFF.